This T cell receptor (beta chain) was found in a study of early T cells in non-severe SARS-CoV-2 infection. Study-level background: RNA in bulk from unsorted whole blood was sequenced, and chains were unpaired. Study observations and caveats: Lookups in VDJdb leaned toward anti-spike CD8 responses and missed private and CD4 specificities.

Individual cDNA molecules received unique molecular identifiers during library preparation. MiXCR, run by TCRdb on the 5' RACE reads, gives a single entry per CDR3 protein. This sample has around 44,000 distinct CDR3 sequences, with around 10% found just once. As concerns this clonotype: Its antigen is currently unknown.

V was pared by 0 bases and J by 5 bases, with 10 bases between. In germline, CDR1 is KGHSH, CDR2 LQKENI. CDR3 length equals 14 residues. This TCR was recovered from an adult who was a healthcare worker with PCR-confirmed SARS-CoV-2 infection or an uninfected control (not recorded which). The rearrangement links TRBV18 to TRBJ1-1; no firm D call. The sequenced sample consisted of whole blood. The CDR3 reads CASSPPLRDTEAFF. The CDR3 DNA is TGTGCCAGCTCACCACCGTTGCGGGATACTGAAGCTTTCTTT. The whole variable domain, filled in from reference TRBV18 and TRBJ1-1, reads NAGVMQNPRHLVRRRGQEARLRCSPMKGHSHVYWYRQLPEEGLKFMVYLQKENIIDESGMPKERFSAEFPKEGPSILRIQQVVRGDSAAYFCASSPPLRDTEAFFGQGTRLTVV.